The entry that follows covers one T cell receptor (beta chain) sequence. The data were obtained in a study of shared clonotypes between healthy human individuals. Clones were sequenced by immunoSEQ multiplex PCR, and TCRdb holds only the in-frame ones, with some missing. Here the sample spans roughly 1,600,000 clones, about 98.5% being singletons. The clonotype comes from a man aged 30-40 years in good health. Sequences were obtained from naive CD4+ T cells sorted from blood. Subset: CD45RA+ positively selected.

CDR3 sequence reads: CASSPDRVGEQYF. In nucleotides, the CDR3 is TGCGCCAGCAGCCCCGACAGGGTTGGCGAGCAGTACTTC. The chain has TRBV5-1 and TRBJ2-7, with 7 bases aligning to TRBD1. CDR1 is SGHRS and CDR2 is YFSETQ in the germline V gene. The CDR3 consists of 13 residues. V was pared by 4 bases and J by 6 bases, with 7 bases of the junction left unmatched.